The sample holds one count of the clone carrying this TCR beta chain. The source of the sample is a study of blood T cell repertoires in COVID-19. V lost 2 bases, J lost 6 bases, and 9 bases stayed unmatched. This CDR3 contains 17 residues. Living in under 30 US areas, the participants were between 18 and 89 years of age. Cohort allocation depended upon clinical history that participants reported. Produced via immunoSEQ multiplex PCR; TCRdb's table is partial and in-frame only. The sample has 250,000 or so clones, 90% to 95% seen once. V usage is TRBV23-1 and J usage is TRBJ1-4; TRBD1 matches at 10 bases. TRBV23-1 is recorded as an ORF, its role being uncertain. The sequencing input was PBMCs or T cells enriched from blood (not recorded which). This clonotype originated in a human donor in a cohort exposed to, infected with or recovered from COVID-19 (not recorded which). The donor label of this sample is uncertain. The CDR3 DNA is TGCGCCAGCAGTCAAAAAGGGACAGGGGATAGTCATGAAAAACTGTTTTTT. Translation gives CASSQKGTGDSHEKLFF.